This T cell receptor beta chain is drawn from a study of CD8 T cells in ankylosing spondylitis. Turning to this clonotype: What it binds is unknown.

Findings of the study overall: Ankylosing spondylitis blood seemed to carry a telltale TCR beta motif made of several highly homologous variants. Existing reports had already noted some motif variants in reactive arthritis synovial fluid and blood. From matched ankylosing spondylitis synovial fluid, disease-linked clones were reportedly recovered at significantly enriched levels.

The germline V and J ends were trimmed by 6 bases and 7 bases, with 16 bases remaining between them. The CDR3 covers 13 residues. Generation of TCR beta libraries employed quantitative 5'-RACE incorporating molecular barcodes. TCRdb reprocessed the 5' RACE reads with MiXCR, giving one entry per CDR3 protein. The sample consists of about 200,000 distinct CDR3 sequences, more than 25% of them appearing once. The V call is TRBV12-3 or TRBV12-4, the J call TRBJ2-7, with D hard to call. Material: blood, either unsorted or a sorted T cell fraction (not recorded which). The receptor's source is a male donor with ankylosing spondylitis or in good health (not recorded which). The DNA of the CDR3 is TGTGCCAGCAGCATGACATCCCCCGGAGAGCAGTACTTC. Its protein is CASSMTSPGEQYF.